This record covers a single T cell receptor (beta chain). Its specificity is not known. These data are taken from a study of shared clonotypes between healthy human individuals. Study-level findings and limits: Naive subsets, compared against memory subsets, generally had larger estimated richness values.

CDR3 length: 13 amino acids. V shed 8 bases and J 5 bases; nucleotides not matched to a gene: 3. From germline, CDR1 is MNHNS and CDR2 SASEGT. TCRdb keeps only in-frame clones here, not all; method: immunoSEQ multiplex PCR. The sample consists of under 2,500,000 clones, approximately 94% of them appearing once. The TCR sequence derives from a young man in good health. Sequenced sample: naive CD4+ T cells sorted from blood. Subset meaning: CD45RA+ positively selected. This chain uses TRBV6-1 with TRBJ2-7; 13 nucleotides align to TRBD2. The CDR3 DNA reads TGTGCCAGCTTGGGACTAGCGGGAAACGAGCAGTACTTC. This gives the protein CASLGLAGNEQYF.